The entry below describes one T cell receptor (beta chain). No antigen is known for it. Nothing much larger sits one base from this clone, and base qualities are not available. Additional DNA sequences in this sample encode the identical CDR3. These data are taken from a study of cytomegalovirus exposure and HLA in healthy donors (dated by TCRdb to the late 2010s). In terms of the full investigation: In an earlier analysis of roughly 500 of the donors, approximately 300 Gb of sequence data and 117 million unique TCR beta sequences from 180 million or so T cells were reported. Roughly 300 gigabases of sequencing data and 75 million to 85 million unique TCR sequences made up an early release that covered over 550 HLA-typed donors. Of the 300 to 450 genotyped donors, over 80% were placed in the genetic ancestry cluster associated with self-reported Caucasian donors. The study was designed to test whether signatures of past pathogen exposure could be identified by cataloging public T cell receptors. The study profiled the T cell repertoires of more than 500 subjects by immunosequencing and related them to cytomegalovirus serostatus. A separate validation cohort of roughly 130 different subjects was used in addition to the approximately 640-subject first cohort. To predict cytomegalovirus infection status, the study brought together high-throughput TCR immunosequencing, statistical association of individual TCRs with disease status, and machine learning. To study patterns of TCR occurrence, a later analysis re-analyzed previously published TCR beta repertoires from more than 550 donors and added high-resolution HLA genotyping. Rather than drawing on any new phenotypic data, the later analysis identified candidate immune exposures from TCR beta sequences and the way those sequences occurred across donors. An earlier analysis of roughly 580 of the donors used high-throughput TCR beta sequencing to judge whether each TCR beta V gene segment behaved as functional or pseudogenic. Donor age, sex, ethnicity and CMV serostatus were compiled together with the repertoire data. In a later genetic analysis, genome-wide SNP genotypes for about three fifths of the roughly 670 donors were used, and that subset was treated as a discovery cohort. All discovery cohort repertoires had been generated on a single sequencing platform. Class I and class II HLA loci were covered by the typing at four-digit resolution. Typing coverage differed by locus: A, B, C, DRB1 and DQB1 were typed in about 620-640 donors, DQA1 in 500 to 550, DPA1 in approximately 600, and DPB1 in approximately 450. Roughly five DR-DQ haplotypes were handled as single units for association and clustering because linkage in the cohort was strong. Among about 370 genotyped donors of the cohort, an average of around 220,000 unique TCR beta nucleotide sequences was sequenced per donor, of which about 19% were non-productive.

Library prep was done by the immunoSEQ multiplex PCR assay. A mixture of 60 forward primers for TCR Vbeta segments and 13 reverse primers for TCR Jbeta segments was used in the multiplex PCR. The CDR3 region of rearranged TCR beta genes was amplified from genomic DNA with a multiplex PCR assay. The Illumina HiSeq System was used to sequence the amplified TCR beta libraries as 87-base-pair reads. Concerning the study's data processing: A later analysis tallied 75 million to 85 million unique TCR beta chains across the 666 repertoires, and approximately 12 million of those chains were shared by two or more donors. Raw reads were error-corrected and collapsed into unique sequences by a nearest-neighbor algorithm in which closely related sequences were merged to remove PCR and sequencing errors. Alignment of CDR3 sequences to IMGT reference sequences was used to assign V, D and J gene segments. Each retained sequence needed at least a six-nucleotide match to both a V gene segment and a J gene segment. Rearrangements were called productive when the CDR3 lacked stop codons and stayed in frame with V and J; all others were non-productive. Following IMGT convention, CDR3 was defined as the stretch from the second conserved V-encoded cysteine up to the conserved J-encoded phenylalanine. Sequences without an unambiguous match to a single V gene segment were excluded from the earlier analysis of several hundred of the donors. In an earlier analysis of approximately 610 of the donors, V segments were called functional above 56.7% productive rearrangements and were called segregating when the between-donor standard deviation exceeded 5%. A statistical classification framework was built to diagnose cytomegalovirus status from the catalog of TCR beta chain sequences. V and J gene assignment, in a later analysis, came from comparing TCR nucleotide sequences with IMGT/GENE-DB human TR gene sequences. Using the TCRdist pipeline, a later analysis assigned CDR3 sequences along with most-parsimonious VDJ recombination scenarios. In a later analysis, each TCR beta chain was defined by its CDR3 amino acid sequence together with its V-gene family, and reads lacking a unique V-gene family were excluded. As a way to deal with suspected cross-contamination and a sequencing artifact, a later analysis dropped approximately 590 nucleotide sequences that were highly shared and had low generation probability. A later analysis calculated a clonal expansion index for each public chain from normalized within-repertoire ranks of inferred template counts. In a later analysis, generation probabilities were computed using a VDJ recombination model fitted to out-of-frame rearrangements, and the results were checked against IGoR. In a later analysis, hypergeometric tests were used to score TCR-TCR, TCR-HLA and TCR-CMV co-occurrence, with a repertoire-size bias correction applied to TCR pairs. To estimate false discovery rates, a later analysis permuted the HLA or CMV assignments 20 times. In a later analysis, co-occurring TCRs were grouped using DBSCAN, and TCRdist sequence similarity was added for clustering within HLA-allele-positive subsets. Repertoires with fewer than 30,000 or more than 120,000 public chains were left out of co-occurrence clustering, as were a few repertoires with anomalous nucleotide sharing. The table comes from immuneACCESS by way of TCRdb, which keeps in-frame sequences with V and J called. Part of the clones is missing from these tables; in studies checked, under half for an unresolved V gene and the rest for unknown reasons. From that table come the V and J calls and clone size; the DNA was used to work out D and trimming. The sample table shows about 160,000 clones, and about 88% are seen once. The top ten clonotypes cover approximately 2% of the sample.

The cohort comprised around 690 healthy bone marrow donors. At the time of sampling, all cohort members were nominally healthy, though unrecorded immune exposures were likely present. The donor was CMV seronegative and belonged to the group of approximately 320 seronegative cohort members. A peripheral blood sample was collected from each donor, and TCR beta sequencing was performed on peripheral blood mononuclear cells. The Qiagen DNeasy Blood Extraction Kit was used to extract genomic DNA from the blood cell samples. Unmatched junction bases come to 0, with V trimmed by 2 bases and J by 5 bases. The CDR3 numbers 13 residues from cysteine through phenylalanine. The retained sequence is limited to the CDR3, 39 bases, with the frame set at the first base. The germline V gene encodes CDR1 MNHEY and CDR2 SVGAGI. Study-wide findings and limitations: Correlated functional status among segregating V segments might reflect linkage disequilibrium, but an unknown experimental factor could not be ruled out. In a later analysis, around 17,000 TCR beta sequences were associated with specific HLA alleles at a false discovery rate of 0.05. In vitro tests confirmed that a few of the cytomegalovirus-associated TCR beta chains recognize cytomegalovirus antigens. A later analysis found that most CMV-associated TCR beta chains appeared HLA-restricted, with HLA associations seemingly driven largely by CMV exposure. Because the 87-base-pair reads could not distinguish some IMGT-functional V segments, including TRBV6-2 and TRBV6-3, those segments were excluded. While some public TCRs were present in many individuals, most TCR sequences turned up only very rarely across donors. HLA typing was unavailable for some donors at each locus, so association tests used only the typed subset. Presence/absence analyses assumed roughly uniform sequencing depth across donors, an assumption that may not hold. In both the original and validation cohorts, the classifier was reported to diagnose cytomegalovirus status with high specificity and sensitivity. A further reported finding was that TCR beta sequences accurately predicted the HLA-A and HLA-B alleles for most subjects in the first cohort. Assigning TCR associations to individual alleles was difficult when HLA alleles, especially DR and DQ, strongly co-occurred. In a later analysis, HLA-associated TCR beta chains showed more clonal expansion and lower generation probabilities than non-associated chains that were equally common. A group of highly shared sequence variants was considered likely to be a technical artifact of the sequencing pipeline. The authors suggested that the approach could potentially be extended to other disease states and immunological phenotypes. Because counts were too low, roughly 16 rarely observed V segments, including chromosome 9 orphons, were left out of the earlier analysis of some 600 of the donors. Compared with the approximately 600-donor mean, donors in an Asian-associated ancestry cluster had fewer N-insertions in productive TCRs, according to a later genetic analysis. In a later analysis, several top co-occurrence clusters were reported to appear linked to parvovirus B19, influenza, CMV and Epstein-Barr virus. Broadly in line with IMGT annotations, most TCR beta V segments showed up in productive rearrangements about 87% or about 30% of the time in an earlier analysis of 587 of the donors. The study listed over 150 TCR beta chains as associated with cytomegalovirus. Only TCR beta chains were sequenced in this cohort, and the absence of alpha or paired-chain data limited detectable features. A later genetic analysis associated a missense DCLRE1C variant with V-gene and J-gene trimming of TCR beta chains, and an independent cohort replicated the association. Immune exposure information for the cohort was limited to CMV serostatus. According to a later analysis, TCR association rates differed among HLA loci, with DRB1 alleles showing the most associated TCRs and HLA-C alleles showing the fewest.

Sample: PBMCs. This clonotype was obtained from a woman between 18 and 30 years old in good health and CMV-seronegative. The sequence joins TRBV6-5 to TRBJ1-1, and TRBD1 aligns with 9 junction nucleotides. The CDR3 here reads CASSYGQGTEAFF. The DNA is TGTGCCAGCAGTTACGGACAGGGGACTGAAGCTTTCTTT.